This TCR beta chain was sequenced during a study of blood T cells in healthy people across ages. Turning to the study itself: Template switching captured about one barcoded beta molecule per two T cells.

With a J-beta primer mix and a sample-barcoded 5' primer, a second PCR ran about 7 to 12 cycles. Each cDNA molecule, via a template-switch adaptor with 12 random nucleotides, was tagged. TCRdb called the 5' RACE reads again in MiXCR, with one record for every CDR3 protein. The repertoire holds hundreds of thousands of distinct CDR3 sequences, 45% to 50% seen once, with around an eighth in the top ten. Study-level points and caveats: The long-lived group displayed more naive CD4+ cells, plus higher diversity, than the aged donors did. Diversity was estimated from one million T cells, and these estimates were considered underestimates.

The CDR3 has 14 amino acids. Germline CDR1 and CDR2: SGHRS and YFSETQ. V was trimmed by 4 bases and J by 4 bases, leaving 13 bases between them. Concerning this clonotype itself: The antigen remains unidentified.

This TCR was sampled from a young man in good health. The V and J genes are TRBV5-1 and TRBJ2-3; TRBD2 is a possible D gene (6 bases). What was sequenced was blood. Here the CDR3 reads CASSPGTSSDTQYF. The CDR3 bases are TGCGCCAGCAGCCCCGGGACTTCATCAGATACGCAGTATTTT.